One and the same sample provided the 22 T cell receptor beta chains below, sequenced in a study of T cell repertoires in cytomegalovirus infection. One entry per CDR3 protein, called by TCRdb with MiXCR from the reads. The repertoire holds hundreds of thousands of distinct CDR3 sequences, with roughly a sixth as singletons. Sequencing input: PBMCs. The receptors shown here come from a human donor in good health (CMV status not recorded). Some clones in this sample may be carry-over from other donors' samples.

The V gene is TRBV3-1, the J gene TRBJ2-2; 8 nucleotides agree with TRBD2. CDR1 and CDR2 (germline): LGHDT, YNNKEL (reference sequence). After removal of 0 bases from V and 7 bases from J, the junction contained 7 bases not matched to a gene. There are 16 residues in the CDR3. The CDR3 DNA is TGTGCCAGCAGCCAAGATAACGGGAGGGCCGGCGGGGAGCTGTTTTTT. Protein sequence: CASSQDNGRAGGELFF.

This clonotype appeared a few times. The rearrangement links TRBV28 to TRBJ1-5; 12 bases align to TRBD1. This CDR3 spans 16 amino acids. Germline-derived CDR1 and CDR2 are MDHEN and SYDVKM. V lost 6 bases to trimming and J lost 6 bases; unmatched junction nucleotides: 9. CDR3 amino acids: CASSRRGTGGFQPQHF. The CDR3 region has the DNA TGTGCCAGCAGCCGCCGGGGGACAGGGGGCTTTCAGCCCCAGCATTTT.

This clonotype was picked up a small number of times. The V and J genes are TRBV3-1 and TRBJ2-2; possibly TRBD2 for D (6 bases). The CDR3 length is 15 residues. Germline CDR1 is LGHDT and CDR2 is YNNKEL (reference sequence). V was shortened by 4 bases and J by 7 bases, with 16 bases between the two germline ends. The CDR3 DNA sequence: TGTGCCAGCAGCCTTCCTATGGGCGGGATCGGGGAGCTGTTTTTT. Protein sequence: CASSLPMGGIGELFF.

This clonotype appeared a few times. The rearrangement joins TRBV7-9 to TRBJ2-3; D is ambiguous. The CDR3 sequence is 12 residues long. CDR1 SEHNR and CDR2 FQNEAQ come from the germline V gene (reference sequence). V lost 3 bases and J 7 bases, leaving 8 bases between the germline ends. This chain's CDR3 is CASSLLVHTQYF. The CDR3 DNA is TGTGCCAGCAGCTTGTTAGTTCATACGCAGTATTTT.

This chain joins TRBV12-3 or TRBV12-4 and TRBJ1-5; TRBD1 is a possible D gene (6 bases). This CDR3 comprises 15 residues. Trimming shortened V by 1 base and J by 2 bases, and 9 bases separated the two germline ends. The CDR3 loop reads CASSLDGGGNQPQHF. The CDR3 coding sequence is TGTGCCAGCAGTTTAGACGGGGGCGGCAATCAGCCCCAGCATTTT.

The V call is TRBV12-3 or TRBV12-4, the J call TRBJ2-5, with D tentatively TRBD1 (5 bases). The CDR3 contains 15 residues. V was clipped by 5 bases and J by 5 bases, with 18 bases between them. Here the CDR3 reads CASSPRWGSGETQYF. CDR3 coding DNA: TGTGCCAGCAGTCCTCGTTGGGGTTCAGGGGAGACCCAGTACTTC.

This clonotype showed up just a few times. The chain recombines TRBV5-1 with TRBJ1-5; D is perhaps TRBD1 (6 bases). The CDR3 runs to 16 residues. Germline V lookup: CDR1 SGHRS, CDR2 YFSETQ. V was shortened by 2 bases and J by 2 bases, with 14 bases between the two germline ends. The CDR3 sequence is CASSLQGPGGNQPQHF. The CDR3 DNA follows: TGCGCCAGCAGCTTACAGGGCCCGGGGGGCAATCAGCCCCAGCATTTT.

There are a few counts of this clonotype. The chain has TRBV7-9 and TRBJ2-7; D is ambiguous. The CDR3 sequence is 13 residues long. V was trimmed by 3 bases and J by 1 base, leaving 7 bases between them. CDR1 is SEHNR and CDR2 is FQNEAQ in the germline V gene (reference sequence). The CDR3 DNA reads TGTGCCAGCAGCTTTAAAGAGTCCTACGAGCAGTACTTC. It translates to CASSFKESYEQYF. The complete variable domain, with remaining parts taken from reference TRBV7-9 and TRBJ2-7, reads DTGVSQNPRHKITKRGQNVTFRCDPISEHNRLYWYRQTLGQGPEFLTYFQNEAQLEKSRLLSDRFSAERPKGSFSTLEIQRTEQGDSAMYLCASSFKESYEQYFGPGTRLTVT.

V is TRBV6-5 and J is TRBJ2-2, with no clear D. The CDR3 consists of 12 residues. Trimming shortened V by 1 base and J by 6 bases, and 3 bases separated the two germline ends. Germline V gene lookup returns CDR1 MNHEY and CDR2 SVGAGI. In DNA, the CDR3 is TGTGCCAGCAGTTACTTCCCCGGGGAGCTGTTTTTT. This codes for CASSYFPGELFF.

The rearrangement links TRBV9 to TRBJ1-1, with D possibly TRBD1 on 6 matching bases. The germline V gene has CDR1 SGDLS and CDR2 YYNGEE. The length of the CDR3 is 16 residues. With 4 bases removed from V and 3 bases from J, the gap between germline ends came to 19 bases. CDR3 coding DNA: TGTGCCAGCAGCCCAGGCCAGGGGAGATGGGACACTGAAGCTTTCTTT. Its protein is CASSPGQGRWDTEAFF. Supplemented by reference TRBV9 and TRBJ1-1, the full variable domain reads DSGVTQTPKHLITATGQRVTLRCSPRSGDLSVYWYQQSLDQGLQFLIQYYNGEERAKGNILERFSAQQFPDLHSELNLSSLELGDSALYFCASSPGQGRWDTEAFFGQGTRLTVV.

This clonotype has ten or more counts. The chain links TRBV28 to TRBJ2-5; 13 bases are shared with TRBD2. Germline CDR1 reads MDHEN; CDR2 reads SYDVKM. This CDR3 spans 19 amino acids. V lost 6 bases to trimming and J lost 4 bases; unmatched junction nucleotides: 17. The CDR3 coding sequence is TGTGCCAGCAGCTCCATCAGACTAGCGGGGGGCCAGGGACGAGAGACCCAGTACTTC. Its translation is CASSSIRLAGGQGRETQYF.

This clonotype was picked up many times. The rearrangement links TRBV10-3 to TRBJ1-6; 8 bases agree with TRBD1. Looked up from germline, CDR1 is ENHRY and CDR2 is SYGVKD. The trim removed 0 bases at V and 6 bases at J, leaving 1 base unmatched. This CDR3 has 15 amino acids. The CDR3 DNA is TGTGCCATCAGTGAGTCAGGACAGGGTAATTCACCCCTCCACTTT. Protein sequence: CAISESGQGNSPLHF.

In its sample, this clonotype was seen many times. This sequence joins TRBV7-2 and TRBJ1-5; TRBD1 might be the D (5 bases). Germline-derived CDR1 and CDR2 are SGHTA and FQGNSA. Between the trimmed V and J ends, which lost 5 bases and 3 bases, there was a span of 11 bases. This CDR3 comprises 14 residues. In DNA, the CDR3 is TGTGCCAGCAGCCAGGGACGGAACAATCAGCCCCAGCATTTT. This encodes CASSQGRNNQPQHF.

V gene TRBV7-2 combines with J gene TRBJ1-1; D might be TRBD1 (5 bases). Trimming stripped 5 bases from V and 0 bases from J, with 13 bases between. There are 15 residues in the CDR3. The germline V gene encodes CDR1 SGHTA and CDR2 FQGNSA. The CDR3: CASSIQSGLNTEAFF. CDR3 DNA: TGTGCCAGCAGCATCCAATCAGGGCTGAACACTGAAGCTTTCTTT.

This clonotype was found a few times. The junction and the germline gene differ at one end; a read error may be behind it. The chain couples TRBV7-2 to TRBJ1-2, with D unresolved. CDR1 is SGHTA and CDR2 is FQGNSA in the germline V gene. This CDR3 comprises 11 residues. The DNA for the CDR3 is TGTGCCAGCAGCTTAGACAGATTGCTCTCCTTC. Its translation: CASSLDRLLSF.

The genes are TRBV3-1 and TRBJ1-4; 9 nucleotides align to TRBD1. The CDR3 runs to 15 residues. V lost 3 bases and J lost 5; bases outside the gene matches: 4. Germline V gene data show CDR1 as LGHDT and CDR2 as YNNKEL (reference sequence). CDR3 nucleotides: TGTGCCAGCAGCCAGACAGGGACAGGGAATGAAAAACTGTTTTTT. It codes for CASSQTGTGNEKLFF.

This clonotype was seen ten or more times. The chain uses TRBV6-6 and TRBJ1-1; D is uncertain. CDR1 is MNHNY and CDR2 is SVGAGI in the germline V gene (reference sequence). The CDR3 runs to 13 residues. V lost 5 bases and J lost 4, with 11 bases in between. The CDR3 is CASSPRGGTEAFF. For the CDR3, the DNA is TGTGCCAGCAGTCCACGAGGTGGCACTGAAGCTTTCTTT.

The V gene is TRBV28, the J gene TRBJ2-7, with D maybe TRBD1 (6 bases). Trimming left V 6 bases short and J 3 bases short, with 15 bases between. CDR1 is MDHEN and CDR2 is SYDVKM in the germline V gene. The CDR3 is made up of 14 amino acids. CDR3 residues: CASRSTGLRYEQYF. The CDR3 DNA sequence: TGTGCCAGCAGGAGTACAGGGCTTCGCTACGAGCAGTACTTC. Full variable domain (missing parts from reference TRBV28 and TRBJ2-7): DVKVTQSSRYLVKRTGEKVFLECVQDMDHENMFWYRQDPGLGLRLIYFSYDVKMKEKGDIPEGYSVSREKKERFSLILESASTNQTSMYLCASRSTGLRYEQYFGPGTRLTVT.

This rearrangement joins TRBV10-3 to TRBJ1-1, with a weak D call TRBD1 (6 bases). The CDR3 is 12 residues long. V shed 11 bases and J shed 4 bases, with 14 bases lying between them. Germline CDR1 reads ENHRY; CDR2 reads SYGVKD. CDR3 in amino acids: CASNRGTTEAFF. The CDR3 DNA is TGTGCCTCCAATAGGGGGACCACTGAAGCTTTCTTT.

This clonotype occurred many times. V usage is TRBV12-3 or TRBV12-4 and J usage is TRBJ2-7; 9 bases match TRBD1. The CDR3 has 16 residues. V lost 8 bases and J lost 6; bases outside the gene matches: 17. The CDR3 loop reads CASQYSSGTGYPEQYF. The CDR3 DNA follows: TGTGCCAGCCAATATTCGAGCGGGACAGGGTACCCCGAGCAGTACTTC.

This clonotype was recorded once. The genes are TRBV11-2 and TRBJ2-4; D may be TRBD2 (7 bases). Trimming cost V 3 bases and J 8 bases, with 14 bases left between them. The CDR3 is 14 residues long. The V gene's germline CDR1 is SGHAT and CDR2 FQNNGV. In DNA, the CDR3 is TGTGCCAGCAGCTTCCTACTAGGGGGGGACATTCAGTACTTC. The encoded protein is CASSFLLGGDIQYF.

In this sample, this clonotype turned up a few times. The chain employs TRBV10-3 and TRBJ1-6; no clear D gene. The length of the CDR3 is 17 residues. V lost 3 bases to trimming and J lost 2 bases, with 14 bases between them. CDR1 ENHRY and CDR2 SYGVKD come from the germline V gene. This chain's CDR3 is CAISEPGIRTYNSPLHF. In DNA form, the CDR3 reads TGTGCCATCAGTGAACCCGGCATCAGAACCTATAATTCACCCCTCCACTTT.